This T cell receptor beta chain emerged from a study of blood T cell repertoires in COVID-19. At the level of the study: Samples came from the United States, Italy and Spain, spanning acute and convalescent COVID-19. From T cells, B-cell-depleted T cells, or PBMCs came the material, which was cDNA or gDNA.

In Seattle, patients joined the study during active infection and were tracked longitudinally. Original handling: Estimated nucleated cell counts came from reference gene primer amplification. The table came from immunoSEQ multiplex PCR; TCRdb's copy has only in-frame clones and leaves some out. That table is the source of V, J and clone size, and D and trimming were worked out from the DNA. The table shows over 200,000 clones, with roughly four fifths occurring only once. CDR1 and CDR2 (germline): MGHRA, YSYEKL. The CDR3 runs to 17 residues. The V gene lost 0 bases and the J gene lost 2 bases, with 17 bases spanning the gap. This clone was picked up a small number of times.

The material sequenced was peripheral blood. This sequence was found in a woman of 80 years or more with COVID-19, enrolled during active disease. V usage is TRBV4-1 and J usage is TRBJ2-7, with D perhaps matching TRBD2 (6 bases). The CDR3 is CASSQEGPQRAPYEQYF. CDR3 nucleotides: TGCGCCAGCAGCCAAGAAGGGCCCCAGCGGGCTCCCTACGAGCAGTACTTC.